The 21 T cell receptor beta chains listed next were all sequenced from one sample in a study of spatial heterogeneity in lung cancer. Sample time point: sample taken at primary tumor resection. TCRdb re-derived calls from the 5' RACE reads in MiXCR, one entry per CDR3 protein. The profile shows around 87,000 distinct CDR3 sequences, approximately 12% of them singletons. Sequencing used PBMCs, obtained at surgery. The receptors were sampled from a male donor with early-stage non-small cell lung cancer.

The V call is TRBV28, the J call TRBJ1-5, with unresolved D. Trimming took off 5 bases at V and 7 bases at J, with 6 bases between the two ends. This CDR3 has 11 amino acids. From germline, CDR1 is MDHEN and CDR2 SYDVKM. CDR3 in DNA: TGTGCCAGCAGTCCCACACAGCCCCAGCATTTT. This sequence encodes CASSPTQPQHF.

The chain combines TRBV4-2 with TRBJ2-1, with D unresolved. There are 13 residues in the CDR3. Trimming cost V 4 bases and J 7 bases, with 11 bases left between them. Germline CDR1 is LGHNA and CDR2 is YNFKEQ. CDR3 DNA: TGTGCCAGCAGCCCTCAGGCGAGGAATGAGCAGTTCTTC. Protein sequence: CASSPQARNEQFF.

This sequence joins TRBV28 and TRBJ2-3; D is unclear. The germline V and J ends were trimmed by 5 bases and 0 bases, with 15 bases remaining between them. Germline V gene data show CDR1 as MDHEN and CDR2 as SYDVKM. The CDR3 is 16 residues long. CDR3 loop: CASSTTRTESTDTQYF. The CDR3 DNA follows: TGTGCCAGCAGTACCACCCGGACGGAAAGCACAGATACGCAGTATTTT.

The genes are TRBV28 and TRBJ1-5; D remains ambiguous. The CDR3 loop spans 15 amino acids. V was cut by 5 bases and J by 1 base, with 12 bases left in between. Germline-derived CDR1 and CDR2 are MDHEN and SYDVKM. For the CDR3, the DNA is TGTGCCAGCAGTCCAGGTGGACCGAGCAATCAGCCCCAGCATTTT. This encodes CASSPGGPSNQPQHF.

This clonotype was seen only a few times. The rearrangement links TRBV11-2 to TRBJ2-7, with 10 bases fitting TRBD2. The CDR3 runs 17 residues. Germline CDR1 SGHAT, CDR2 FQNNGV. V lost 1 base and J lost 0; bases outside the gene matches: 6. The CDR3 protein is CASSLVGSGRSSYEQYF. In DNA, the CDR3 is TGTGCCAGCAGCTTAGTAGGTAGCGGGAGGAGCTCCTACGAGCAGTACTTC.

The chain has TRBV7-9 and TRBJ2-2; 8 bases map to TRBD1. V lost 5 bases to trimming and J lost 7 bases; unmatched junction nucleotides: 6. The CDR3 sequence is 14 residues long. Germline V gives CDR1 SEHNR, CDR2 FQNEAQ (reference sequence). CDR3 DNA: TGTGCCAGCAGCCTCCGGACAGGGCTCGGGGAGCTGTTTTTT. It yields the protein CASSLRTGLGELFF.

This clonotype was counted only a few times. The rearrangement joins TRBV5-5 to TRBJ2-7, with D perhaps TRBD1 or TRBD2 (5 bases each). V dropped 4 bases and J dropped 2 bases, with 10 bases sitting between them. Germline CDR1 and CDR2: SGHKS and YYEKEE (reference sequence). This CDR3 is built from 13 residues. The CDR3 DNA reads as TGTGCCAGCAGCACGGGACCGGCCTACGAGCAGTACTTC. The encoded protein is CASSTGPAYEQYF. The whole variable domain, filled in from reference TRBV5-5 and TRBJ2-7, reads DAGVTQSPTHLIKTRGQQVTLRCSPISGHKSVSWYQQVLGQGPQFIFQYYEKEERGRGNFPDRFSARQFPNYSSELNVNALLLGDSALYLCASSTGPAYEQYFGPGTRLTVT.

This clonotype was counted between two and nine times. The V and J genes are TRBV7-9 and TRBJ2-7; D is ambiguous. CDR1 and CDR2 (germline): SEHNR, FQNEAQ (reference sequence). The CDR3 sequence is 13 residues long. V lost 5 bases, J lost 7 bases, and 15 bases lay in between. The CDR3 DNA follows: TGTGCCAGCAGCCTAGATCGTCATGCAGAGCAGTACTTC. Amino acids: CASSLDRHAEQYF.

The table lists this clonotype with a few counts. The rearrangement links TRBV20-1 to TRBJ2-1; tentative D call: TRBD1 (5 bases). The V end was cut by 0 bases, the J end by 8 bases, with 14 bases between. Germline assignment: CDR1 DFQATT and CDR2 SNEGSKA (reference sequence). This CDR3 has 14 amino acids. The chain's CDR3 is CSARDGAGLDEQFF. Here the CDR3 DNA reads TGCAGTGCTAGAGATGGGGCAGGGCTGGATGAGCAGTTCTTC.

This clonotype has only a few counts. In DNA, the CDR3 is TGTGCCAGCCAAGGTGGGATCAGCTCCTACAATGAGCAGTTCTTC. Amino acid sequence: CASQGGISSYNEQFF. The chain is built from TRBV5-6 and TRBJ2-1, with D unresolved. Trimming removed 7 bases from V and 0 bases from J, with 14 bases in between. Germline V gene data show CDR1 as SGHDT and CDR2 as YYEEEE. This CDR3 region has 15 residues.

The chain carries TRBV3-1 and TRBJ1-2; D call uncertain. The CDR3 extends over 13 amino acids. The V and J ends lost 4 bases and 4 bases respectively, with 10 bases between them. Germline lookup yields CDR1 LGHDT and CDR2 YNNKEL (reference sequence). CDR3 loop: CASSREIAYGYTF. The DNA for the CDR3 is TGTGCCAGCAGCCGTGAGATCGCCTATGGCTACACCTTC.

This clonotype was recorded many times. The chain couples TRBV6-2 or TRBV6-3 to TRBJ2-7, with 7 positions matching TRBD2. There are 17 residues in the CDR3. Trimming removed 2 bases from V and 7 bases from J; junction bases left unmatched: 17. Germline CDR1 reads MNHEY; CDR2 reads SVGEGT. The CDR3 loop is CASSYAAWTGTTGEQYF. CDR3 DNA sequence: TGTGCCAGCAGTTACGCGGCCTGGACGGGGACTACGGGAGAGCAGTACTTC.

This clonotype was seen a few times. The chain carries TRBV20-1 and TRBJ1-2, with no clear D. The V end was cut by 0 bases, the J end by 0 bases, with 8 bases between. Germline V gives CDR1 DFQATT, CDR2 SNEGSKA (reference sequence). The CDR3 has 14 residues. The CDR3 nucleotides read TGCAGTGCTAGAGAACGGGGAACTAACTATGGCTACACCTTC. As protein: CSARERGTNYGYTF.

This clonotype was picked up one time. This chain connects TRBV6-2 or TRBV6-3 to TRBJ2-3; 9 bases match TRBD1. The V gene end was trimmed by 4 bases and the J gene end by 4 bases; junction bases not matched to a gene: 12. The germline CDR1 and CDR2 sequences are MNHEY and SVGEGT. The CDR3 runs 17 residues. CDR3 nucleotide sequence: TGTGCCAGCAGTTTGCGGGCCGGGACAGGGATCTCAGATACGCAGTATTTT. Its translation is CASSLRAGTGISDTQYF.

This clonotype was observed a few times. V and J are TRBV6-6 and TRBJ1-5, with a weak D call TRBD1 (5 bases). Trimming removed 4 bases from V and 4 bases from J, with 14 bases in between. The CDR3 is 15 residues long. Germline V gene data show CDR1 as MNHNY and CDR2 as SVGAGI (reference sequence). CDR3 coding DNA: TGTGCCAGCAGTTCCGACAGTGGGGGGAATCAGCCCCAGCATTTT. Protein product: CASSSDSGGNQPQHF.

This clonotype has just a few counts. V and J are TRBV10-1 and TRBJ2-1; TRBD2 matches at 13 bases. After removal of 2 bases from V and 8 bases from J, the junction contained 6 bases not matched to a gene. CDR3 length: 16 amino acids. Germline V lookup: CDR1 WNHNN, CDR2 SYGVQD (reference sequence). The CDR3 region is CASSETSGGAKDEQFF. CDR3 sequence (DNA): TGCGCCAGCAGTGAGACTAGCGGGGGGGCAAAAGATGAGCAGTTCTTC.

The V call is TRBV9, the J call TRBJ2-3, with 8 bases aligning to TRBD2. Germline CDR1 reads SGDLS; CDR2 reads YYNGEE. CDR3 length: 17 residues. V trimming: 2 bases; J trimming: 0 bases; junction bases outside the gene matches: 8. The CDR3 is CASSVASGPPSTDTQYF. CDR3 sequence (DNA): TGTGCCAGCAGCGTGGCTAGCGGGCCCCCAAGCACAGATACGCAGTATTTT.

The V and J genes are TRBV7-2 and TRBJ1-1; D possibly corresponds to TRBD1 (5 bases). Trimming pared 1 base from V and 1 base from J, leaving 7 bases between. CDR3 length: 14 residues. Germline V gene data show CDR1 as SGHTA and CDR2 as FQGNSA. For the CDR3, the DNA is TGTGCCAGCAGCTTAGATGGGACGAACACTGAAGCTTTCTTT. Protein: CASSLDGTNTEAFF. Supplemented by reference TRBV7-2 and TRBJ1-1, the full variable domain reads GAGVSQSPSNKVTEKGKDVELRCDPISGHTALYWYRQSLGQGLEFLIYFQGNSAPDKSGLPSDRFSAERTGGSVSTLTIQRTQQEDSAVYLCASSLDGTNTEAFFGQGTRLTVV.

A single count supports this clonotype. Since a much larger clone is just one base distant, this may be a read error. This chain uses TRBV28 with TRBJ1-5; D perhaps matches TRBD1 (5 bases). Trimming stripped 8 bases from V and 7 bases from J, with 9 bases between. The CDR3 is made up of 11 amino acids. CDR1 and CDR2 from the germline V gene are MDHEN and SYDVKM. CDR3 nucleotides: TGTGCCAGCGGCAAGGGGCAGCCCCAGCATTTT. Protein product: CASGKGQPQHF.

J is TRBJ2-5 and V is TRBV12-3 or TRBV12-4; 11 nucleotides line up with TRBD2. V trimming: 2 bases; J trimming: 4 bases; junction bases outside the gene matches: 0. The CDR3 loop spans 14 amino acids. CDR3 region: CASSLTSGRETQYF. CDR3 in DNA: TGTGCCAGCAGTTTAACTAGCGGGAGAGAGACCCAGTACTTC.

This clonotype has a handful of counts. The gene calls are TRBV19 and TRBJ2-5; D is ambiguous. Germline values: CDR1 LNHDA, CDR2 SQIVND (reference sequence). The CDR3 has 13 residues. V lost 8 bases, J lost 4 bases, and 14 bases lay in between. The CDR3 loop reads CASGSTVGETQYF. CDR3 in DNA: TGTGCCAGTGGCTCGACCGTTGGAGAGACCCAGTACTTC.